The 30 T cell receptor beta chains below were found in one sample sequenced in a study of identical twins (TCRdb year 2016). The library was produced with 5' RACE. The listed sequencing device is Illumina HiSeq 2000. Clones were called with MiXCR by TCRdb after fastp trimmed the public reads at Q25, and only in-frame beta chains were retained. Every entry covers one CDR3 protein and lists the most common genes and DNA from its rows. The sample table holds hundreds of thousands of distinct CDR3 sequences, of which 15% to 20% were seen once. The top ten constitute around 13% of the sample. The sample also formed part of further work on T cells expressing NK-cell markers.

The material sequenced was PBMCs. Source of these receptors: a woman aged 18-29 years in good health.

The V gene is TRBV7-2, the J gene TRBJ2-5; tentative D call: TRBD2 (6 bases). V lost 7 bases to trimming and J lost 5 bases, with 17 bases between them. Looked up from germline, CDR1 is SGHTA and CDR2 is FQGNSA. This CDR3 has 14 amino acids. The CDR3 sequence: CASTRAGGRETQYF. The CDR3 bases are TGTGCCAGCACCCGAGCCGGGGGTCGGGAGACCCAGTACTTC.

The rearrangement uses TRBV12-3 or TRBV12-4 and TRBJ2-1; D could derive from TRBD1 or TRBD2 (5 bases each). V was trimmed by 3 bases and J by 2 bases, leaving 17 bases between them. CDR3 length: 17 residues. The CDR3 DNA is TGTGCCAGCAGTTTGGGATCCGGGACGGCCGCCTACAATGAGCAGTTCTTC. Its protein is CASSLGSGTAAYNEQFF.

The chain has TRBV5-6 and TRBJ1-4; 7 bases are a match to TRBD1. CDR1 SGHDT and CDR2 YYEEEE come from the germline V gene. The CDR3 spans 16 residues. J gave up 4 bases and V 1 base, and 7 bases lay outside the gene matches. CDR3 nucleotide sequence: TGTGCCAGCAGCTTGTTTGGGGACAGACATAATGAAAAACTGTTTTTT. Residues: CASSLFGDRHNEKLFF.

This clonotype was counted only a few times. V usage is TRBV15 and J usage is TRBJ2-7; D might be TRBD1 or TRBD2, each matching 5 bases. This CDR3 spans 18 amino acids. Germline V gene data show CDR1 as LNHNV and CDR2 as YYDKDF (reference sequence). V lost 0 bases and J 2 bases, leaving 20 bases between the germline ends. CDR3 in amino acids: CATSRDRGGSGTPYEQYF. DNA for the CDR3: TGTGCCACCAGCAGAGATCGCGGTGGGTCGGGGACCCCCTACGAGCAGTACTTC.

This clonotype has ten or more counts. This chain joins TRBV18 and TRBJ2-5, with D perhaps TRBD2 (6 bases). This CDR3 region has 13 residues. The V gene lost 4 bases and the J gene lost 4 bases, with 10 bases spanning the gap. The germline V gene has CDR1 KGHSH and CDR2 LQKENI. The CDR3 DNA follows: TGTGCCAGCTCACAGGGAGGATCAGAGACCCAGTACTTC. This sequence encodes CASSQGGSETQYF.

This clonotype was detected only a few times. The V call is TRBV10-3, the J call TRBJ2-5; D not certain. The CDR3 is made up of 12 amino acids. V lost 7 bases and J 2 bases, leaving 8 bases between the germline ends. Germline CDR1 is ENHRY and CDR2 is SYGVKD. The CDR3 coding sequence is TGTGCCATCAAGGGCCCGCAAGAGACCCAGTACTTC. Amino acids: CAIKGPQETQYF.

This chain uses TRBV7-9 with TRBJ2-1; unclear D gene. V lost 5 bases and J lost 9, with 11 bases in between. Germline CDR1 SEHNR, CDR2 FQNEAQ (reference sequence). CDR3 size: 12 residues. Here the CDR3 reads CASSPDSGEQFF. The CDR3 DNA sequence: TGTGCCAGCAGCCCTGACTCGGGTGAGCAGTTCTTC. Full variable domain (rest looked up from reference TRBV7-9 and TRBJ2-1): DTGVSQNPRHKITKRGQNVTFRCDPISEHNRLYWYRQTLGQGPEFLTYFQNEAQLEKSRLLSDRFSAERPKGSFSTLEIQRTEQGDSAMYLCASSPDSGEQFFGPGTRLTVL.

The CDR3 DNA follows: TGTGCCTCAAGCCCAAGGCTTTCCAGCAATCAGCCCCAGCATTTT. Translated: CASSPRLSSNQPQHF. The chain joins TRBV10-3 to TRBJ1-5, with D uncertain. From germline, CDR1 is ENHRY and CDR2 SYGVKD. This CDR3 spans 15 amino acids. The V end lost 11 bases, the J end lost 1 base, and 18 bases lay between the germline ends.

The table lists this clonotype with a few counts. The chain employs TRBV19 and TRBJ2-1, with D possibly being TRBD1 (6 bases). The CDR3 consists of 15 residues. Trimming took 5 bases from V and 4 from J, leaving 15 bases between them. Per germline, CDR1 LNHDA and CDR2 SQIVND (reference sequence). In DNA, the CDR3 is TGTGCCAGTAGTTTGCTGACAGGTCTGTACAATGAGCAGTTCTTC. Its protein product is CASSLLTGLYNEQFF.

J is TRBJ1-1 and V is TRBV20-1, with D maybe TRBD1 (5 bases). Germline assignment: CDR1 DFQATT and CDR2 SNEGSKA (reference sequence). V was cut by 1 base and J by 10 bases, with 16 bases left in between. CDR3 length equals 13 residues. The CDR3 nucleotides are TGCAGTGCTAGAGTAAGTCGCCCTGGGGGAGCTTTCTTT. Its translation is CSARVSRPGGAFF.

The J gene is TRBJ2-7, the V gene TRBV29-1; no reliable D call. V lost 5 bases and J 4 bases, leaving 15 bases between the germline ends. The V gene's germline CDR1 is SQVTM and CDR2 ANQGSEA. The CDR3 is 13 residues long. CDR3 DNA sequence: TGCAGCGTTCAGGAATCAATACTATACGAGCAGTACTTC. Its protein is CSVQESILYEQYF.

In its sample, this clonotype was seen once. V gene TRBV29-1 combines with J gene TRBJ2-3; no firm D call. This CDR3 is 13 amino acids long. V lost 7 bases and J 1 base, leaving 12 bases between the germline ends. Looked up from germline, CDR1 is SQVTM and CDR2 is ANQGSEA. Here the CDR3 DNA reads TGCAGCGCCCTCCCCCTGGGCACAGATACGCAGTATTTT. It codes for CSALPLGTDTQYF.

A note on this clonotype: The junction differs from germline at one of its ends, possibly a read error. The CDR3 here is CASSFGTGRPHF. The CDR3 bases are TGTGCCAGCAGTTTTGGGACAGGTCGCCCCCACTTC. The rearrangement links TRBV12-3 or TRBV12-4 to TRBJ2-4; 8 bases line up with TRBD1. The length of the CDR3 is 12 residues.

The chain couples TRBV6-5 to TRBJ2-2; D not resolved. V lost 8 bases and J 2 bases, leaving 18 bases between the germline ends. The CDR3 spans 16 residues. CDR1 and CDR2 from the germline V gene are MNHEY and SVGAGI. The CDR3 DNA reads TGTGCCAGCCGTCTACGGGCCCCAGAAAACACCGGGGAGCTGTTTTTT. Translating it yields CASRLRAPENTGELFF.

The chain joins TRBV7-9 to TRBJ2-1; D is uncertain. The V end was cut by 2 bases, the J end by 8 bases, with 13 bases between. Germline CDR1 and CDR2: SEHNR and FQNEAQ (reference sequence). The CDR3 has 14 amino acids. CDR3 in DNA: TGTGCCAGCAGCTTACTCGGGTTTCCGGATGAGCAGTTCTTC. Encoded protein: CASSLLGFPDEQFF.

The chain joins TRBV6-2 or TRBV6-3 to TRBJ2-5; 10 nucleotides line up with TRBD2. The CDR3 runs 15 residues. CDR1 is MNHEY, CDR2 SVGEGT, per germline. Trimming cost V 4 bases and J 4 bases; bases outside gene matches: 6. CDR3 region: CASSSRLAGVETQYF. Written as DNA, the CDR3 is TGTGCCAGCAGTTCCCGACTAGCGGGTGTAGAGACCCAGTACTTC.

This clonotype was seen a handful of times. CDR3 nucleotides: TGCAGTGCTAGAACTACCCACGGGGGCACAGATACGCAGTATTTT. It encodes CSARTTHGGTDTQYF. V is TRBV20-1 and J is TRBJ2-3; D is perhaps TRBD2 (5 bases). The CDR3 has 15 amino acids. V was pared by 2 bases and J by 1 base, with 13 bases between. CDR1 and CDR2 (germline): DFQATT, SNEGSKA (reference sequence).

Many counts were recorded for this clonotype. This chain joins TRBV6-5 and TRBJ1-2, with 9 bases aligning to TRBD1. The CDR3 has 15 amino acids. The germline gives CDR1 MNHEY, CDR2 SVGAGI. With V trimmed by 2 bases and J by 1 base, 2 bases remained unmatched. CDR3 protein: CASSYRQGDNYGYTF. The CDR3 DNA sequence: TGTGCCAGCAGTTACCGACAGGGGGATAACTATGGCTACACCTTC.

This chain links TRBV15 with TRBJ2-7; tentatively, D is TRBD2 (6 bases). This CDR3 region has 14 residues. The germline gives CDR1 LNHNV, CDR2 YYDKDF (reference sequence). Between the trimmed V and J ends, which lost 8 bases and 0 bases, there was a span of 14 bases. CDR3 nucleotides: TGTGCCACCCAGGGAGCCGGGAGCTCCTACGAGCAGTACTTC. Protein sequence: CATQGAGSSYEQYF.

This clonotype has just a few counts. The V call is TRBV7-9, the J call TRBJ2-7; no firm D call. V gave up 0 bases and J gave up 0 bases, with 12 bases separating them. In germline, CDR1 is SEHNR, CDR2 FQNEAQ (reference sequence). This CDR3 is 16 amino acids long. The CDR3: CASSLAFSGFSYEQYF. Written as DNA, the CDR3 is TGTGCCAGCAGCTTAGCTTTTTCGGGTTTCTCCTACGAGCAGTACTTC.

V gene TRBV6-2 or TRBV6-3 combines with J gene TRBJ2-5; TRBD2 aligns across 10 bases. The CDR3 is 16 amino acids. The trim removed 1 base at V and 1 base at J, leaving 3 bases unmatched. Germline lookup yields CDR1 MNHEY and CDR2 SVGEGT. CDR3 sequence: CASSYWIAGGQETQYF. DNA of the CDR3: TGTGCCAGCAGTTACTGGATAGCGGGGGGCCAAGAGACCCAGTACTTC.

CDR3 region: CASSPTRTSGRQDTQYF. CDR3 coding DNA: TGTGCCAGCAGCCCGACAAGGACTAGCGGGAGGCAAGATACGCAGTATTTT. The genes are TRBV9 and TRBJ2-3; 14 bases are shared with TRBD2. The CDR3 runs to 17 residues. Germline lookup yields CDR1 SGDLS and CDR2 YYNGEE. V lost 4 bases and J lost 5; bases outside the gene matches: 9.

Concerning this clonotype itself: Its ends do not fully match the called genes, so a read error is possible. The V and J genes are TRBV7-6 and TRBJ2-3; D might be TRBD2 (6 bases). Germline CDR1 and CDR2: SGHVS and FNYEAQ. There are 15 residues in the CDR3. In DNA form, the CDR3 reads TGTGCCAGCAGCTTACTTCTCGGGGGTACAGAAACGCAGTATTTT. It yields the protein CASSLLLGGTETQYF.

This clonotype came up a few times. The J gene is TRBJ2-1, the V gene TRBV6-2 or TRBV6-3; D unclear. CDR1 is MNHEY, CDR2 SVGEGT, per germline. The CDR3 is 12 amino acids. V was trimmed by 2 bases and J by 8 bases, leaving 7 bases between them. CDR3 sequence reads: CASSYRSHEQFF. CDR3 DNA: TGTGCCAGCAGTTACAGGTCCCATGAGCAGTTCTTC.

CDR3 in DNA: TGTGCCAGCAGCAAGACTAGCGGACATCGAAATGAGCAGTTCTTC. Its protein is CASSKTSGHRNEQFF. The rearrangement joins TRBV21-1 to TRBJ2-1; the tabulated D call, TRBD2, remains unverified against the DNA. TRBV21-1 is marked as a pseudogene. CDR3 length: 15 amino acids.

The chain is built from TRBV12-3 or TRBV12-4 and TRBJ1-1; tentative D call: TRBD1 (6 bases). V was cut by 7 bases and J by 10 bases, with 16 bases left in between. CDR3 length: 12 residues. The CDR3 nucleotides read TGTGCCAGCAACTCACCAAGGGGGGGAGCTTTCTTT. Protein sequence: CASNSPRGGAFF.

The sample holds a few counts of this clonotype. The chain joins TRBV7-9 to TRBJ2-1; a possible D gene is TRBD2 (6 bases). The CDR3 is made up of 13 amino acids. Trimming took off 6 bases at V and 7 bases at J, with 13 bases between the two ends. Germline CDR1 SEHNR, CDR2 FQNEAQ (reference sequence). The CDR3, as DNA: TGTGCCAGCAGTCAGACTCGGGGGAATGAGCAGTTCTTC. This encodes CASSQTRGNEQFF.

This clonotype showed up just a few times. V and J are TRBV7-9 and TRBJ2-3; D is unclear. CDR3 size: 16 residues. V lost 8 bases and J lost 0, with 18 bases in between. Germline assignment: CDR1 SEHNR and CDR2 FQNEAQ (reference sequence). CDR3: CASHHFSYLSTDTQYF. The CDR3, as DNA: TGTGCCAGCCACCACTTCAGCTACCTAAGCACAGATACGCAGTATTTT.

The genes are TRBV20-1 and TRBJ2-3; TRBD2 matches at 7 bases. Trimming took 7 bases from V and 3 from J; bases not matched to a gene: 7. CDR1 and CDR2 (germline): DFQATT, SNEGSKA (reference sequence). The CDR3 covers 13 residues. CDR3 protein: CSVPGLPTDTQYF. In DNA, the CDR3 is TGCAGTGTACCGGGACTACCAACAGATACGCAGTATTTT.

The DNA for the CDR3 is TGTGCCAGCTCACCGATGGGAGCAGATACGCAGTATTTT. Its protein product is CASSPMGADTQYF. The J gene is TRBJ2-3, the V gene TRBV18; tentative D call: TRBD2 (5 bases). The length of the CDR3 is 13 residues. V shed 3 bases and J shed 4 bases, with 8 bases lying between them. Per germline, CDR1 KGHSH and CDR2 LQKENI.